This TCR beta chain was retrieved from a study of shared clonotypes between healthy human individuals. V lost 0 bases to trimming and J lost 5 bases, with 14 bases between them. The CDR3 loop spans 16 amino acids. Germline loops: CDR1 MGHRA, CDR2 YSYEKL. Over several immunoSEQ plates, each subset's genomic DNA was distributed in even portions. The repertoire was sequenced with immunoSEQ multiplex PCR; TCRdb's copy has only in-frame clones and lacks some. The top ten clones hold approximately 1.5% of a sample with roughly 1 million clones, roughly 70% of them seen once. Both subsets, CD45RA+ naive and CD45RA-negative memory, were split from the CD4+ cells.

The sample consisted of memory CD4+ T cells sorted from blood. As for subset: CD45RA-negative fraction. The TCR sequence derives from a man between 18 and 29 years old in good health. The rearrangement uses TRBV4-1 and TRBJ2-1, with D hard to call. The CDR3 bases are TGCGCCAGCAGCCAAGATTCATGGAATTACCACAATGAGCAGTTCTTC. Translated, it gives CASSQDSWNYHNEQFF.